This entry is about one T cell receptor (beta chain). No antigen is known for it. Base qualities were left out, and no much larger clone turns up one base away. This specimen comes from a study of cytomegalovirus exposure and HLA in healthy donors listed by TCRdb under 2017. Study-level background: An earlier analysis of a few hundred of the donors reported approximately 260 Gb of sequence data and around 110 million unique TCR beta sequences obtained from approximately 180 million T cells. An early release covering approximately 600 HLA-typed donors comprised about 320 gigabases of sequencing data and around 80 million unique TCR sequences. The genetic ancestry cluster associated with self-reported Caucasian donors included roughly four fifths of the roughly 400 genotyped donors. The study was designed to test whether signatures of past pathogen exposure could be identified by cataloging public T cell receptors. Using immunosequencing, the study profiled T cell repertoires from some 670 subjects and related those repertoires to cytomegalovirus serostatus. In addition to the first cohort of 650 to 800 subjects, a separate validation cohort of 130 or so different subjects was used. High-throughput TCR immunosequencing, statistical association of individual TCRs with disease status, and machine learning were combined to predict cytomegalovirus infection status. A later analysis re-analyzed previously published TCR beta repertoires from approximately 670 donors and added high-resolution HLA genotyping to study TCR occurrence patterns. Rather than drawing on any new phenotypic data, the later analysis identified candidate immune exposures from TCR beta sequences and the way those sequences occurred across donors. In an earlier analysis of several hundred of the donors, high-throughput TCR beta sequencing was used to judge whether each TCR beta V gene segment behaved as functional or pseudogenic. Alongside the repertoire data, information on donor age, sex, ethnicity and CMV serostatus was compiled. In a later genetic analysis, genome-wide SNP genotypes for about 55% of the roughly 700 donors were used, and that subset was treated as a discovery cohort. Every discovery cohort repertoire had been produced on one sequencing platform. Both class I and class II loci were covered by HLA typing, at four-digit resolution. The number of donors typed differed by locus, with roughly 629-640 for A, B, C, DRB1 and DQB1, more than 500 for DQA1, under 610 for DPA1, and some 440 for DPB1. Roughly five DR-DQ haplotypes were treated as single units for association and clustering because of strong linkage in the cohort. Among 398 genotyped donors of the cohort, an average of approximately 230,000 unique TCR beta nucleotide sequences were sequenced per donor, roughly a sixth of them non-productive. Broad study findings and their caveats: In a later analysis, HLA-associated TCR beta chains showed more clonal expansion and lower generation probabilities than non-associated chains that were equally common. In a later analysis, the rate of TCR association differed among HLA loci, with DRB1 alleles having the most associated TCRs and HLA-C alleles having the fewest. The authors suggested that the approach could potentially be extended to other disease states and immunological phenotypes. A later genetic analysis associated a missense DCLRE1C variant with V-gene and J-gene trimming of TCR beta chains, and an independent cohort replicated the association. In a later analysis, 16,951 TCR beta sequences were associated with specific HLA alleles at a false discovery rate of 0.05. Some IMGT-functional V segments, including TRBV6-2 and TRBV6-3, could not be told apart with the 87-base-pair reads, so those segments were excluded. Assigning TCR associations to individual alleles was difficult when HLA alleles, especially DR and DQ, strongly co-occurred. A later analysis reported that several top co-occurrence clusters appeared linked to parvovirus B19, influenza, CMV and Epstein-Barr virus. The cohort was sequenced for TCR beta chains only, and without alpha or paired-chain data the features that could be detected were limited. Presence/absence analyses assumed roughly uniform sequencing depth across donors, an assumption that may not hold. A further reported finding was that TCR beta sequences accurately predicted the HLA-A and HLA-B alleles for most subjects in the first cohort. Most CMV-associated TCR beta chains appeared to be HLA-restricted in a later analysis, and the HLA associations seemed to be driven largely by CMV exposure. Compared with the approximately 670-donor mean, donors in an Asian-associated ancestry cluster had fewer N-insertions in productive TCRs, according to a later genetic analysis. Most TCR sequences were seen in very few donors, while some public TCRs were found in many individuals. Because HLA typing was unavailable for some donors at each locus, only the typed subset was used in association tests. The sequencing pipeline was judged likely to have produced a cluster of highly shared sequence variants as a technical artifact. A few of the identified cytomegalovirus-associated TCR beta chains were confirmed in vitro to be specific for cytomegalovirus antigens. In both the original and validation cohorts, the classifier was reported to diagnose cytomegalovirus status with high specificity and sensitivity. In the study, around 150 TCR beta chains were listed as associated with cytomegalovirus. Correlated functional status among segregating V segments might reflect linkage disequilibrium, but an unknown experimental factor could not be ruled out. CMV serostatus was the only immune exposure information available for the cohort. An earlier analysis of approximately 540 of the donors showed that most TCR beta V segments appeared in productive rearrangements either about 87% or about 30% of the time, which broadly matched IMGT annotations. The earlier analysis of 587 of the donors excluded roughly 17 rarely observed V segments, including chromosome 9 orphons, because counts were too low.

The germline V gene (reference sequence) sets CDR1 to MNHEY and CDR2 to SMNVEV. The germline ends are 2 bases apart after V is trimmed by 3 bases and J by 3 bases. There are 11 amino acids in the CDR3, from cysteine to phenylalanine inclusive. Here the CDR3 DNA is all that survives: 33 bases in frame from base 1. The cohort consisted of fewer than 700 healthy bone marrow donors. At the time of sampling, all cohort members were nominally healthy, though unrecorded immune exposures were likely present. The donor was CMV seropositive and was included in the group of 250 to 300 seropositive cohort members. Each donor provided a peripheral blood sample, and peripheral blood mononuclear cells were used for TCR beta sequencing. Genomic DNA was extracted from the blood cell samples with the Qiagen DNeasy Blood Extraction Kit. Libraries were prepared through the immunoSEQ multiplex PCR assay. For the multiplex PCR, a mixture combining 60 forward primers for TCR Vbeta segments and 13 reverse primers for TCR Jbeta segments was used. The CDR3 region of rearranged TCR beta genes was amplified from genomic DNA with a multiplex PCR assay. The amplified TCR beta libraries were sequenced on the Illumina HiSeq System as 87-base-pair reads. In the paper's pipeline: A later analysis tallied roughly 76 million unique TCR beta chains across the 610 or so repertoires, and about 10 million of those chains were shared by two or more donors. To remove PCR and sequencing errors, raw reads were error-corrected and collapsed into unique sequences using a nearest-neighbor algorithm that merged closely related sequences. CDR3 sequences were aligned to IMGT reference sequences to assign V, D and J gene segments. For a sequence to be retained, a match of at least six nucleotides to both a V gene segment and a J gene segment was required. Rearrangements were classified as productive when the CDR3 lacked stop codons and remained in frame with V and J, and all other rearrangements were classified as non-productive. Following IMGT convention, CDR3 was defined as the stretch from the second conserved V-encoded cysteine to the conserved J-encoded phenylalanine. In an earlier analysis of approximately 590 of the donors, sequences lacking an unambiguous match to a single V gene segment were excluded. An earlier analysis of approximately 590 of the donors classified V segments as functional when productive rearrangements were above 56.7% and as segregating when the standard deviation between donors was above 5%. A statistical classification framework was built for diagnosing cytomegalovirus status from the catalog of TCR beta chain sequences. In a later analysis, V and J genes were assigned by comparing TCR nucleotide sequences against IMGT/GENE-DB human TR gene sequences. A later analysis assigned CDR3 sequences and most-parsimonious VDJ recombination scenarios with the TCRdist pipeline. In a later analysis, each TCR beta chain was defined by its CDR3 amino acid sequence together with its V-gene family, and reads without a unique V-gene family were excluded. In a later analysis, 450 to 600 highly shared, low-generation-probability nucleotide sequences were removed to address suspected cross-contamination and a sequencing artifact. In a later analysis, a clonal expansion index was calculated for each public chain from normalized within-repertoire ranks of inferred template counts. In a later analysis, generation probabilities were computed using a VDJ recombination model fitted to out-of-frame rearrangements, and the results were checked against IGoR. In a later analysis, hypergeometric tests were used to score TCR-TCR, TCR-HLA and TCR-CMV co-occurrence, with a repertoire-size bias correction applied to TCR pairs. False discovery rates were estimated in a later analysis by permuting HLA or CMV assignments 20 times. In a later analysis, co-occurring TCRs were grouped using DBSCAN, with TCRdist sequence similarity added in when clustering inside HLA-allele-positive subsets. Co-occurrence clustering excluded repertoires with fewer than 30,000 or more than 120,000 public chains, plus five with anomalous nucleotide sharing. TCRdb stores this immuneACCESS table with in-frame sequences only. Part of the clones is absent; in the studies checked, under half of the shortfall reflects unresolved V genes, and no reason is known for the rest. The DNA was the basis for D and trimming; V, J and clone size are from that table. The sample data list some 140,000 clones, and around 79% of these were observed just once. The top ten clonotypes cover less than 8.5% of the sample.

Specimen: PBMCs. The sequence is built from TRBV27 and TRBJ2-5; the D gene is not confidently resolved. The source of this sequence is a man aged 25 to 40 in good health and CMV-seropositive. The sequenced DNA: TGTGCCAGCAGTTTCGAAGAGACCCAGTACTTC. This translates into CASSFEETQYF.